A selection of T cell receptor beta chains follows, all from one sample in a study of T-cell reconstitution after alpha-beta-depleted transplantation in children. TCRdb itself ran the PCR reads through MiXCR, one entry per CDR3 protein. The sample has about 200,000 distinct CDR3 sequences; approximately 17% are singletons. The specimen comprised PBMCs, mostly from graft donor cells, sampled 360 days after TCRalphabeta/CD19-depleted stem cell transplant. These receptors all come from a male patient under 10 years old who had a stem cell transplant for acute lymphoblastic leukemia, so the T cells may come from the graft donor. Both conserved end residues are part of each CDR3. Each record gives: V gene, D gene, clone size, J gene, CDR3 protein, CDR3 DNA. D genes are given only for firm matches. Expanded clones are given a class, and other clones once, few, many or no size at all.

V: TRBV20-1
D: TRBD1
size: NA
J: TRBJ2-5
CDR3: CSARGHGTGDRETQYF
DNA: TGCAGTGCTAGAGGACACGGGACAGGGGACAGGGAGACCCAGTACTTC

V: TRBV29-1
D: NA
size: few
J: TRBJ2-2
CDR3: CSVGVQPGELFF
DNA: TGCAGCGTTGGGGTCCAGCCCGGGGAGCTGTTTTTT

V: TRBV9
D: TRBD2
size: NA
J: TRBJ2-5
CDR3: CASSVSGGQETQYF
DNA: TGTGCCAGCAGCGTTAGCGGGGGGCAAGAGACCCAGTACTTC

V: TRBV11-2
D: NA
size: NA
J: TRBJ2-1
CDR3: CASTAQQGGEQFF
DNA: TGTGCCAGCACTGCCCAGCAGGGCGGTGAGCAGTTCTTC

V: TRBV2
D: NA
size: few
J: TRBJ2-5
CDR3: CASSDPGGPEQETQYF
DNA: TGTGCCAGCAGTGACCCGGGTGGGCCTGAGCAAGAGACCCAGTACTTC

V: TRBV11-2
D: NA
size: NA
J: TRBJ2-1
CDR3: CASSLVGLGYNEQFF
DNA: TGTGCCAGCAGCTTAGTTGGTTTAGGGTACAATGAGCAGTTCTTC

V: TRBV12-3/TRBV12-4
D: NA
size: NA
J: TRBJ2-7
CDR3: CASSETGYSYEQYF
DNA: TGTGCCAGCAGTGAGACGGGCTACTCCTACGAGCAGTACTTC

V: TRBV18
D: NA
size: NA
J: TRBJ2-5
CDR3: CASSPPSRETQYF
DNA: TGTGCCAGCTCACCACCCTCCAGGGAGACCCAGTACTTC

V: TRBV7-2
D: TRBD2
size: NA
J: TRBJ2-7
CDR3: CASSFNPGGLSYEQYF
DNA: TGTGCCAGCAGCTTTAATCCGGGGGGGCTTTCGTACGAGCAGTACTTC

V: TRBV6-4
D: NA
size: many
J: TRBJ2-5
CDR3: CASSGFIRTQYF
DNA: TGTGCCAGCAGTGGTTTTATCCGGACCCAGTACTTC

V: TRBV7-3
D: NA
size: NA
J: TRBJ2-2
CDR3: CASSLSARGTGELFF
DNA: TGTGCCAGCAGCTTAAGTGCCCGGGGCACCGGGGAGCTGTTTTTT

V: TRBV5-1
D: TRBD1
size: NA
J: TRBJ1-2
CDR3: CASSQGDNYGYTF
DNA: TGCGCCAGCAGTCAGGGGGACAACTATGGCTACACCTTC

V: TRBV29-1
D: NA
size: few
J: TRBJ2-1
CDR3: CSASDSYNEQFF
DNA: TGCAGCGCTTCGGACAGCTACAATGAGCAGTTCTTC

V: TRBV27
D: NA
size: few
J: TRBJ2-5
CDR3: CASSPARGGAETQYF
DNA: TGTGCCAGCAGTCCCGCTAGGGGGGGTGCAGAGACCCAGTACTTC

V: TRBV4-3
D: NA
size: few
J: TRBJ1-5
CDR3: CASSQDRGQPQHF
DNA: TGCGCCAGCAGCCAAGATCGTGGGCAGCCCCAGCATTTT

V: TRBV6-5
D: NA
size: NA
J: TRBJ1-6
CDR3: CASSYFTDSPLHF
DNA: TGTGCCAGCAGTTACTTTACGGATTCACCCCTCCACTTT

V: TRBV19
D: NA
size: few
J: TRBJ2-2
CDR3: CASRRGLLTGELFF
DNA: TGTGCCAGTAGGAGGGGCCTGCTCACCGGGGAGCTGTTTTTT

V: TRBV9
D: TRBD1
size: few
J: TRBJ1-1
CDR3: CASSVDSGQGIEAFF
DNA: TGTGCCAGCAGCGTAGATTCGGGACAGGGGATTGAAGCTTTCTTT

V: TRBV12-3/TRBV12-4
D: NA
size: NA
J: TRBJ1-2
CDR3: CASTQIGRYGCTF
DNA: TGTGCCAGCACTCAGATAGGCCGATATGGCTGCACCTTC

V: TRBV27
D: TRBD2
size: NA
J: TRBJ2-5
CDR3: CASSYKRGAETQYF
DNA: TGTGCCAGCAGTTATAAGCGGGGAGCAGAGACCCAGTACTTC

V: TRBV18
D: NA
size: NA
J: TRBJ2-1
CDR3: CASSPPLTSYNEQFF
DNA: TGTGCCAGCTCACCACCGTTGACCTCCTACAATGAGCAGTTCTTC

V: TRBV20-1
D: TRBD1
size: NA
J: TRBJ2-7
CDR3: CSARDEAGGREQYF
DNA: TGCAGTGCTAGAGATGAGGCAGGGGGCCGCGAGCAGTACTTC

V: TRBV5-1
D: TRBD2
size: NA
J: TRBJ2-1
CDR3: CASSPGTSEYNEQFF
DNA: TGCGCCAGCAGCCCCGGGACTAGCGAGTACAATGAGCAGTTCTTC

V: TRBV4-2
D: NA
size: many
J: TRBJ2-5
CDR3: CASSQAGEGEETQYF
DNA: TGTGCCAGCAGCCAGGCAGGAGAAGGGGAAGAGACCCAGTACTTC

V: TRBV28
D: NA
size: NA
J: TRBJ1-3
CDR3: CASSDSDSGNTIYF
DNA: TGTGCCAGCAGCGACAGTGACTCTGGAAACACCATATATTTT

V: TRBV20-1
D: NA
size: NA
J: TRBJ2-2
CDR3: CSARSDAVAGELFF
DNA: TGCAGTGCTAGATCGGATGCCGTGGCCGGGGAGCTGTTTTTT

V: TRBV27
D: NA
size: few
J: TRBJ2-7
CDR3: CASSSGWDEQYF
DNA: TGTGCCAGCAGCTCAGGGTGGGACGAGCAGTACTTC

V: TRBV9
D: NA
size: NA
J: TRBJ1-4
CDR3: CASSVSGEKLFF
DNA: TGTGCCAGCAGCGTATCTGGCGAAAAACTGTTTTTT

V: TRBV27
D: TRBD1
size: NA
J: TRBJ2-1
CDR3: CASSLTGGAGEQFF
DNA: TGTGCCAGCAGTTTGACAGGGGGCGCCGGTGAGCAGTTCTTC

V: TRBV5-5
D: TRBD2
size: NA
J: TRBJ2-5
CDR3: CASSSVGGPLETQYF
DNA: TGTGCCAGCAGCTCTGTGGGAGGGCCGTTGGAGACCCAGTACTTC

V: TRBV20-1
D: NA
size: NA
J: TRBJ2-3
CDR3: CSARWGKWTGPPSTDTQYF
DNA: TGCAGTGCTAGATGGGGGAAATGGACGGGGCCCCCTAGCACAGATACGCAGTATTTT

V: TRBV3-1
D: TRBD1
size: few
J: TRBJ1-2
CDR3: CASSPGTGRYGYTF
DNA: TGTGCCAGCAGCCCCGGGACAGGGCGATATGGCTACACCTTC

V: TRBV7-6
D: NA
size: NA
J: TRBJ1-4
CDR3: CASSLTPRGRNEKLFF
DNA: TGTGCCAGCAGCTTAACCCCCCGGGGGCGGAATGAAAAACTGTTTTTT

V: TRBV5-5
D: TRBD2
size: few
J: TRBJ2-1
CDR3: CASSLAFLAGGPYNEQFF
DNA: TGTGCCAGCAGCTTGGCTTTTCTAGCGGGGGGTCCCTACAATGAGCAGTTCTTC

V: TRBV5-1
D: TRBD1
size: many
J: TRBJ1-5
CDR3: CASSLGQGFDQPQHF
DNA: TGCGCCAGCAGCTTGGGACAGGGGTTCGATCAGCCCCAGCATTTT

V: TRBV5-1
D: NA
size: many
J: TRBJ2-5
CDR3: CASSPARETQYF
DNA: TGCGCCAGCAGCCCAGCCCGAGAGACCCAGTACTTC

V: TRBV6-7
D: TRBD2
size: NA
J: TRBJ2-7
CDR3: CASSLTPSGGGAYYEQYF
DNA: TGTGCCAGCAGTTTAACCCCAAGCGGCGGGGGGGCCTATTACGAGCAGTACTTC

V: TRBV12-3/TRBV12-4
D: TRBD1
size: few
J: TRBJ2-1
CDR3: CASSHTGASYNEQFF
DNA: TGTGCCAGCAGTCACACAGGGGCCTCCTACAATGAGCAGTTCTTC

V: TRBV11-1
D: TRBD1
size: NA
J: TRBJ2-1
CDR3: CASSSTPGTGGYNEQFF
DNA: TGTGCCAGCAGCTCAACTCCGGGGACAGGGGGGTACAATGAGCAGTTCTTC

V: TRBV15
D: NA
size: NA
J: TRBJ1-1
CDR3: CATSGTYRERPEAFF
DNA: TGTGCCACCAGCGGCACTTACAGGGAACGGCCTGAAGCTTTCTTT

V: TRBV5-6
D: TRBD2
size: few
J: TRBJ2-7
CDR3: CASSLTGTSFYEQYF
DNA: TGTGCCAGCAGCTTGACCGGGACTAGCTTCTACGAGCAGTACTTC

V: TRBV10-3
D: TRBD1
size: NA
J: TRBJ1-2
CDR3: CAISPGQGYGYTF
DNA: TGTGCCATCAGCCCGGGACAGGGCTATGGCTACACCTTC

V: TRBV7-9
D: TRBD2
size: NA
J: TRBJ2-7
CDR3: CASSLYGGDSYEQYF
DNA: TGTGCCAGCAGCTTATATGGGGGGGACTCCTACGAGCAGTACTTC

V: TRBV29-1
D: NA
size: NA
J: TRBJ1-1
CDR3: CSVVSLMNTEAFF
DNA: TGCAGCGTTGTTAGTCTCATGAACACTGAAGCTTTCTTT

V: TRBV7-9
D: TRBD2
size: NA
J: TRBJ2-3
CDR3: CASSGSGGTSSTDTQYF
DNA: TGTGCCAGCAGCGGTAGCGGGGGGACTTCCAGCACAGATACGCAGTATTTT

V: TRBV4-3
D: TRBD2
size: NA
J: TRBJ2-5
CDR3: CASSQDVGGAGGGAWETQYF
DNA: TGCGCCAGCAGCCAAGATGTGGGGGGGGCTGGCGGGGGGGCCTGGGAGACCCAGTACTTC

V: TRBV18
D: NA
size: NA
J: TRBJ1-5
CDR3: CASSPRQESNQPQHF
DNA: TGTGCCAGCTCACCACGGCAGGAAAGCAATCAGCCCCAGCATTTT

V: TRBV27
D: NA
size: NA
J: TRBJ2-2
CDR3: CATSVRRGDTGELFF
DNA: TGTGCCACCTCAGTAAGACGTGGGGACACCGGGGAGCTGTTTTTT

V: TRBV5-1
D: NA
size: NA
J: TRBJ2-6
CDR3: CASSLVSGAGSGANVLTF
DNA: TGCGCCAGCAGCTTGGTATCAGGGGCTGGCTCTGGGGCCAACGTCCTGACTTTC

V: TRBV10-3
D: TRBD1
size: NA
J: TRBJ1-1
CDR3: CAISVGGQGAGDTEAFF
DNA: TGTGCCATCAGTGTCGGGGGACAGGGGGCTGGGGACACTGAAGCTTTCTTT

V: TRBV5-5
D: NA
size: NA
J: TRBJ2-7
CDR3: CASSLGLNEQYF
DNA: TGTGCCAGCAGCTTGGGGCTTAACGAGCAGTACTTC